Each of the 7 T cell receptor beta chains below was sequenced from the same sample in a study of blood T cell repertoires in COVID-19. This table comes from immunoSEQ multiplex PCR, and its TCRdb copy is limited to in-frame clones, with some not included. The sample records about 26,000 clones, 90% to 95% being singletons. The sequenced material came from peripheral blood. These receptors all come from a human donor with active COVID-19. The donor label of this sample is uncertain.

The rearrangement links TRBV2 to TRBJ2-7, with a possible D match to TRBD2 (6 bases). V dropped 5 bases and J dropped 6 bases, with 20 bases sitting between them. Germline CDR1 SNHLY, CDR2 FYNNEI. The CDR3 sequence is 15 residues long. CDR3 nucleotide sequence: TGTGCCAGCAGTAGAACCGGGAGTCGAGAGGTCGAGCAGTACTTC. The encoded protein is CASSRTGSREVEQYF.

CDR3 region: CASSDPGQAGEQYF. The DNA of the CDR3 is TGTGCCAGCAGTGATCCGGGACAAGCTGGCGAGCAGTACTTC. V and J are TRBV28 and TRBJ2-7; D may be TRBD1 (6 bases). Germline-derived CDR1 and CDR2 are MDHEN and SYDVKM. Trimming stripped 5 bases from V and 6 bases from J, with 17 bases between. The CDR3 sequence is 14 residues long.

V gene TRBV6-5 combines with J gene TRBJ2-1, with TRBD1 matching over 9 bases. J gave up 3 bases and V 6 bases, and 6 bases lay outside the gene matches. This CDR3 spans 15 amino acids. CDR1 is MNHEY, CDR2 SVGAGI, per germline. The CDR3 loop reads CASRKGQGFYNEQFF. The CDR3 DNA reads TGTGCCAGCAGGAAGGGACAGGGTTTCTACAATGAGCAGTTCTTC.

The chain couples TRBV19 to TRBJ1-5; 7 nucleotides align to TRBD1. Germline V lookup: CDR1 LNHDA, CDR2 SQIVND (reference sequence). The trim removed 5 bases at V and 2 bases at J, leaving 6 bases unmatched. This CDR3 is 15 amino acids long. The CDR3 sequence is CASSEQGIGNQPQHF. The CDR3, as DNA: TGTGCCAGTAGTGAACAGGGGATCGGCAATCAGCCCCAGCATTTT.

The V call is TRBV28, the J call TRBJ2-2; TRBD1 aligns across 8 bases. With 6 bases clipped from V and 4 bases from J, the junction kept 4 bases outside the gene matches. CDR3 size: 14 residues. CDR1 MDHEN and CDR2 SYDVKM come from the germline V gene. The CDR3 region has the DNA TGTGCCAGCAGAAGGACAGGGCCCACCGGGGAGCTGTTTTTT. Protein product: CASRRTGPTGELFF.

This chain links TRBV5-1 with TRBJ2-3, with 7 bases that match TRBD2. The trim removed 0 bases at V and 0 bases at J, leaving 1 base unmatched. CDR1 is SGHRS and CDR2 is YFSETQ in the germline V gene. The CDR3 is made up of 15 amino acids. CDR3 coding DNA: TGCGCCAGCAGCTTGGGTAGCGGGAGCACAGATACGCAGTATTTT. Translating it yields CASSLGSGSTDTQYF.

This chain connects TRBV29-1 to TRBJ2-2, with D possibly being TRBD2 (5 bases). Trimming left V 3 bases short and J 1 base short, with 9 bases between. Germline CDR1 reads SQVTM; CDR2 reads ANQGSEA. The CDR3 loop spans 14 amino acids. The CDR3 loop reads CSVEEGRNTGELFF. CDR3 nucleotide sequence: TGCAGCGTTGAGGAAGGGAGGAACACCGGGGAGCTGTTTTTT.